These 9 T cell receptor beta chains share one sample of origin, sequenced in a study of blood T cell repertoires in COVID-19. TCRdb's table, derived via immunoSEQ multiplex PCR, lists solely in-frame clones and lacks some. This table holds 80,000 to 100,000 clones, 86% found once. Input material: peripheral blood. Receptors were obtained from a woman aged 55-70 years in a cohort sampled during active or convalescent COVID-19.

This clone was seen once. The junction departs from germline at one end; a sequencing error may be responsible. V usage is TRBV27 and J usage is TRBJ1-2; TRBD1 matches at 12 bases. CDR3 size: 13 residues. Per germline, CDR1 MNHEY and CDR2 SMNVEV (reference sequence). Here the CDR3 reads CASSPGQGARVRF. CDR3 sequence (DNA): TGTGCCAGCAGTCCGGGACAGGGGGCGCGGGTCCGCTTC.

The chain carries TRBV2 and TRBJ2-7; 7 bases agree with TRBD2. J was trimmed by 1 base and V by 4 bases; bases with no gene match: 10. Germline V gives CDR1 SNHLY, CDR2 FYNNEI. The CDR3 has 16 residues. CDR3: CASSVVGGGLSYEQYF. CDR3 bases: TGTGCCAGCAGTGTGGTCGGGGGAGGGCTATCCTACGAGCAGTACTTC.

V usage is TRBV7-2 and J usage is TRBJ2-7; tentative D call: TRBD2 (6 bases). Germline V gene sequence: CDR1 SGHTA, CDR2 FQGNSA. This CDR3 is 14 amino acids long. V was clipped by 5 bases and J by 6 bases, with 17 bases between them. The CDR3 coding sequence is TGTGCCAGCAGCGCAACGGTGTGGGGACTCGAGCAGTACTTC. Translated: CASSATVWGLEQYF.

The chain is built from TRBV14 and TRBJ1-2, with D perhaps matching TRBD1 (5 bases). CDR1 and CDR2 from the germline V gene are SGHDN and FVKESK. The CDR3 extends over 14 amino acids. The germline V and J ends were trimmed by 1 base and 8 bases, with 14 bases remaining between them. Here the CDR3 reads CASSQGGASGGYTF. CDR3 nucleotide sequence: TGTGCCAGCAGCCAAGGTGGGGCCTCTGGGGGCTACACCTTC. The full variable domain, its missing parts supplied by reference TRBV14 and TRBJ1-2, is EAGVTQFPSHSVIEKGQTVTLRCDPISGHDNLYWYRRVMGKEIKFLLHFVKESKQDESGMPNNRFLAERTGGTYSTLKVQPAELEDSGVYFCASSQGGASGGYTFGSGTRLTVV.

The V and J genes are TRBV6-1 and TRBJ1-1, with D tentatively TRBD1 (6 bases). From germline, CDR1 is MNHNS and CDR2 SASEGT. The CDR3 is 13 residues long. V lost 2 bases and J 8 bases, leaving 12 bases between the germline ends. The CDR3 reads CASSETYRDEAFF. CDR3 in DNA: TGTGCCAGCAGTGAAACTTACAGGGACGAAGCTTTCTTT.

This clone has only a few counts. The genes are TRBV12-3 or TRBV12-4 and TRBJ2-1, with a tentative D call TRBD1 (6 bases). Trimming shortened V by 4 bases and J by 10 bases, and 11 bases separated the two germline ends. CDR3 length equals 12 residues. This CDR3 reads CASSYTGPEQFF. CDR3 DNA sequence: TGTGCCAGCAGTTATACAGGGCCGGAGCAGTTCTTC.

This clone was recorded a few times. The rearrangement joins TRBV29-1 to TRBJ1-2; D remains ambiguous. The length of the CDR3 is 11 residues. V lost 5 bases and J lost 4, with 8 bases in between. Per germline, CDR1 SQVTM and CDR2 ANQGSEA. Here the CDR3 DNA reads TGCAGCGTTCGGGTCGCCTATGGCTACACCTTC. As protein: CSVRVAYGYTF.

The chain carries TRBV2 and TRBJ2-2; D is perhaps TRBD2 (6 bases). Germline V gene sequence: CDR1 SNHLY, CDR2 FYNNEI. V was trimmed by 4 bases and J by 2 bases, leaving 11 bases between them. The CDR3 spans 15 residues. The CDR3 bases are TGTGCCAGCAGTGCGGAGGGACTTAACACCGGGGAGCTGTTTTTT. It is translated as CASSAEGLNTGELFF.

V and J are TRBV5-4 and TRBJ2-1, with no clear D. The CDR3 spans 12 residues. The V end lost 4 bases, the J end lost 6 bases, and 8 bases lay between the germline ends. Germline lookup yields CDR1 SGHNT and CDR2 YYREEE (reference sequence). The CDR3 loop is CASSPLSNEQFF. The CDR3 bases are TGTGCCAGCAGCCCCCTCAGCAATGAGCAGTTCTTC.